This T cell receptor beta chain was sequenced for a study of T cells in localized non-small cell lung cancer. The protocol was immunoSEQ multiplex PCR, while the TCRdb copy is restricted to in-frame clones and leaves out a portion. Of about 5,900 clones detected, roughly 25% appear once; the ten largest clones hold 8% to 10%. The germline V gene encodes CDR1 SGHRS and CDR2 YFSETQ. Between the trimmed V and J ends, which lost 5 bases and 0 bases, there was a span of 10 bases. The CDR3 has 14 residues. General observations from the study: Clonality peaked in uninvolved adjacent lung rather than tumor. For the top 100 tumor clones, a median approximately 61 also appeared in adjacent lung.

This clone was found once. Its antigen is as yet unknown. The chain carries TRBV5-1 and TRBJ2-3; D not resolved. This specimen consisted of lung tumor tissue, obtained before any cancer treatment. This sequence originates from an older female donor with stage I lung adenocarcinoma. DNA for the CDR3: TGCGCCAGCAGACCGGTTACTAGCACAGATACGCAGTATTTT. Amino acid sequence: CASRPVTSTDTQYF.